This TCR beta chain was sequenced for a study of early T cells in non-severe SARS-CoV-2 infection (dated by TCRdb to 2020 to 2022). About the investigation overall: Bulk RNA from unsorted whole blood was used for TCR sequencing, so alpha and beta chains could not be paired. Study-wide conclusions, independent of this receptor: VDJdb matching was skewed toward anti-spike CD8 responses, so virus-specific expansions were likely underestimated and private and CD4 specificities were missed.

The library was produced with 5' RACE. Data came from a NextSeq 500. In the TCR library protocol, unique molecular identifiers were attached to individual cDNA molecules to correct for PCR bias and sequencing error. Both TCR alpha and beta chains were sequenced, and tight co-correlation was observed between alpha and beta sequence abundances in each sample. The study's processing was this. Decombinator V4 was used to annotate TCR sequences for V gene, J gene and CDR3. TCRs were defined as expanded if a significant change between any two time points was detected under a Poisson model with p below 0.0001. TCR abundances were normalised to the total number of TCRs sequenced in each sample and reported as counts per million. VDJdb, accessed 1 November 2021, was searched for CMV, EBV and SARS-CoV-2 annotated TCRs, with TCRs annotated for multiple antigens excluded. In TCRdb, the public reads were trimmed at Q25 with fastp and aligned with MiXCR, with productive beta chains retained. Under each unique CDR3 protein, matching rows form one entry showing the most common genes and DNA. The V and J calls come from TCRdb's annotation, not from the publication. Recorded for this sample are approximately 71,000 distinct CDR3 sequences; about 13% of them occurred a single time. The top ten constitute more than 12% of the sample.

This clonotype was detected ten times or more. Its antigen remains unidentified. No base quality information exists; no much larger clone differs at one position. The study was a case-control design nested within a healthcare worker cohort in London, UK, with weekly nasopharyngeal swab PCR tests and blood sampling. Between 23 and 31 March 2020, the week of the UK lockdown, healthcare workers were enrolled and then followed up weekly for as long as 16 weeks. The sequenced sample was whole blood. This TCR derives from an adult who was a healthcare worker with PCR-confirmed SARS-CoV-2 infection or an uninfected control (not recorded which).

The DNA reads as follows: TGTGCCAGCCCTCTGGGGGCATCGGTACCTCCCCAGCATTTT. It codes for CASPLGASVPPQHF. The rearrangement joined TRBV27 to TRBJ1-5; the D gene is perhaps TRBD1, on 6 matching bases. The V and J ends are trimmed by 8 bases and 10 bases, leaving 21 bases between them. The CDR3 runs 14 residues from the cysteine to the phenylalanine. Here the CDR3 DNA is all that survives: 42 bases in frame from base 1. Taken from the germline V gene (reference sequence), the CDR1 and CDR2 loops are MNHEY and SMNVEV.